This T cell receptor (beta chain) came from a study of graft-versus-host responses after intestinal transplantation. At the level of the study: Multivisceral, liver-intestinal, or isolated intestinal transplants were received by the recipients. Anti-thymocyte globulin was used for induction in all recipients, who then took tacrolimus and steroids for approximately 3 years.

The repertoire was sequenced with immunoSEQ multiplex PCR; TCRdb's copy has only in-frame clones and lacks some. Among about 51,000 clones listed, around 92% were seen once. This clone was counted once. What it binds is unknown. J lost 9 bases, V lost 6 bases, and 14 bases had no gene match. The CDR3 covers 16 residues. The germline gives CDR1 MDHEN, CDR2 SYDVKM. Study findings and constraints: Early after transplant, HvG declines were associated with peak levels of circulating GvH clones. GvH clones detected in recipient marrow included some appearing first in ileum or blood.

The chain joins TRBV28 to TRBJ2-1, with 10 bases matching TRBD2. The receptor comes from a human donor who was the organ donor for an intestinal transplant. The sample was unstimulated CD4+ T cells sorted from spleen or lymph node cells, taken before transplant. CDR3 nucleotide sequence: TGTGCCAGCAGCAATTTCGGACTAGCGGACACAAGTGAGCAGTTCTTC. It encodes CASSNFGLADTSEQFF.